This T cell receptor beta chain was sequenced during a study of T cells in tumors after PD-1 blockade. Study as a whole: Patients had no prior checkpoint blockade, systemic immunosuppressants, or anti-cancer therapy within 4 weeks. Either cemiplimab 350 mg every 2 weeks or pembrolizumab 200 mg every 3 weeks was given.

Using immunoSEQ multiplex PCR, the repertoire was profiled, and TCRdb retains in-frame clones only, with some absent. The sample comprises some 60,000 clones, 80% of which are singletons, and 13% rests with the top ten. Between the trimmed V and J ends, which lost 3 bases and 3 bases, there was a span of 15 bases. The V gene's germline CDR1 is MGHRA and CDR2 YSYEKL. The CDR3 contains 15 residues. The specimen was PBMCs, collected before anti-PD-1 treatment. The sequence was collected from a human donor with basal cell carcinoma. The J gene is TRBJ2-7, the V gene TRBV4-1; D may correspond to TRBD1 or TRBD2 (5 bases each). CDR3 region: CASSQTGAGNYEQYF. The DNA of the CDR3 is TGCGCCAGCAGCCAGACCGGGGCAGGGAACTACGAGCAGTACTTC.